This record looks at one T cell receptor beta chain sequence and its context. As yet, its antigen is unknown. This record belongs to a study of T cell responses to AZD1222 COVID-19 vaccine. The assay was immunoSEQ multiplex PCR, and TCRdb's table has in-frame clones only and misses some. The sample has 65,000 to 90,000 clones; roughly nine tenths are singletons. Study-level results: Most donors were white British, females outnumbered males, and clonal diversity was possibly underestimated. Unmutated variant regions are reportedly the target of nearly half of TCRs that are spike-specific. Baseline antibody screening turned up just a handful of seropositive AZD1222 recipients. Spike was spanned by vaccine-associated CD4 TCRs, which were dominant at 160-218 and 743-854.

The V and J ends lost 3 bases and 4 bases respectively, with 9 bases between them. There are 13 residues in the CDR3. CDR1 is LNHDA, CDR2 SQIVND, per germline (reference sequence). J is TRBJ2-5 and V is TRBV19; no clear D gene. The source of this sequence is an adult who received the AZD1222 COVID-19 vaccine. Sample: peripheral blood, taken 28 days after the second AZD1222 dose. The CDR3, as DNA: TGTGCCAGTAGTATCACTACAGTAGAGACCCAGTACTTC. As protein: CASSITTVETQYF.